What follows is one T cell receptor (beta chain) and its context. Its antigen is not identified. The data belong to a study of ipilimumab plus nivolumab after autologous stem cell transplantation. Study in general: A median of 8 nivolumab and 5 ipilimumab doses were given. The myeloma cohort included high-risk transplant-naive patients and patients relapsing within 3 years of a first autologous transplant.

This CDR3 has 16 residues. Trimming removed 0 bases at V and 5 bases at J, with 17 bases between. The V gene's germline CDR1 is SGHRS and CDR2 YFSETQ. Ipilimumab, 1 mg/kg, started 14 to 28 days after autologous transplant. Whole-study findings and limits: TCR repertoire, Treg phenotype and gut microbiota reportedly support more study of this approach.

The table came from immunoSEQ multiplex PCR; TCRdb's copy has only in-frame clones and leaves some out. The data show 8,500 to 10,000 clones, 55% to 75% seen once. Sequencing was performed on PBMCs, taken in a trial of ipilimumab plus nivolumab as post-transplant consolidation. The receptor was isolated from a female donor with multiple myeloma. The chain carries TRBV5-1 and TRBJ1-1; weak D call: TRBD1 (6 bases). This CDR3 reads CASSLESPGATTEAFF. CDR3 nucleotide sequence: TGCGCCAGCAGCTTGGAGAGCCCGGGGGCGACGACTGAAGCTTTCTTT.